This entry features one T cell receptor (beta chain) sequence. The CDR3 contains 15 residues. V lost 0 bases, J lost 3 bases, and 9 bases lay in between. CDR1 is SGHNT, CDR2 YYREEE, per germline (reference sequence). How the authors handled the data: It was from reference gene primer amplification that nucleated cell counts were estimated. TCRdb's copy holds only in-frame clones and misses some; the assay was immunoSEQ multiplex PCR. That table furnishes V, J and clone size, whereas the DNA furnished D and trimming. The table shows 200,000 to 300,000 clones, with 75% to 85% occurring only once. These data originate in a study of blood T cell repertoires in COVID-19. As for the study in general: Samples representing acute and convalescent COVID-19 were sourced from the United States, Italy and Spain. The cDNA or gDNA used as material had been derived from T cells, B-cell-depleted T cells, or PBMCs.

This chain links TRBV5-4 with TRBJ2-2; D possibly corresponds to TRBD1 (5 bases). Sequenced material: peripheral blood. The sequence came from a man aged 40-49 years who had recovered from COVID-19. CDR3 nucleotide sequence: TGTGCCAGCAGCTTGGAGGCAGGGCACACCGGGGAGCTGTTTTTT. The encoded protein is CASSLEAGHTGELFF.